This T cell receptor beta chain emerged from a study of PD-L1 blockade in urothelial cancer. V was clipped by 2 bases and J by 1 base; unmatched bases: 5. The germline CDR1 and CDR2 sequences are SGHRS and YFSETQ. CDR3 length: 16 amino acids. Libraries were prepared by immunoSEQ multiplex PCR; TCRdb keeps only in-frame clonotypes and omits some of them. Found here are some 100,000 clones, around 93% of them singletons; the top ten hold over 0.8%. The clonotype was recovered from a woman older than 75 with urothelial cancer. Sequenced material: PBMCs, taken around atezolizumab (anti-PD-L1) treatment. The chain joins TRBV5-1 to TRBJ1-1, with 10 bases identical to TRBD1. The CDR3 sequence: CASSFRQGAGNTEAFF. CDR3 DNA: TGCGCCAGCAGCTTTCGACAGGGGGCCGGGAACACTGAAGCTTTCTTT.